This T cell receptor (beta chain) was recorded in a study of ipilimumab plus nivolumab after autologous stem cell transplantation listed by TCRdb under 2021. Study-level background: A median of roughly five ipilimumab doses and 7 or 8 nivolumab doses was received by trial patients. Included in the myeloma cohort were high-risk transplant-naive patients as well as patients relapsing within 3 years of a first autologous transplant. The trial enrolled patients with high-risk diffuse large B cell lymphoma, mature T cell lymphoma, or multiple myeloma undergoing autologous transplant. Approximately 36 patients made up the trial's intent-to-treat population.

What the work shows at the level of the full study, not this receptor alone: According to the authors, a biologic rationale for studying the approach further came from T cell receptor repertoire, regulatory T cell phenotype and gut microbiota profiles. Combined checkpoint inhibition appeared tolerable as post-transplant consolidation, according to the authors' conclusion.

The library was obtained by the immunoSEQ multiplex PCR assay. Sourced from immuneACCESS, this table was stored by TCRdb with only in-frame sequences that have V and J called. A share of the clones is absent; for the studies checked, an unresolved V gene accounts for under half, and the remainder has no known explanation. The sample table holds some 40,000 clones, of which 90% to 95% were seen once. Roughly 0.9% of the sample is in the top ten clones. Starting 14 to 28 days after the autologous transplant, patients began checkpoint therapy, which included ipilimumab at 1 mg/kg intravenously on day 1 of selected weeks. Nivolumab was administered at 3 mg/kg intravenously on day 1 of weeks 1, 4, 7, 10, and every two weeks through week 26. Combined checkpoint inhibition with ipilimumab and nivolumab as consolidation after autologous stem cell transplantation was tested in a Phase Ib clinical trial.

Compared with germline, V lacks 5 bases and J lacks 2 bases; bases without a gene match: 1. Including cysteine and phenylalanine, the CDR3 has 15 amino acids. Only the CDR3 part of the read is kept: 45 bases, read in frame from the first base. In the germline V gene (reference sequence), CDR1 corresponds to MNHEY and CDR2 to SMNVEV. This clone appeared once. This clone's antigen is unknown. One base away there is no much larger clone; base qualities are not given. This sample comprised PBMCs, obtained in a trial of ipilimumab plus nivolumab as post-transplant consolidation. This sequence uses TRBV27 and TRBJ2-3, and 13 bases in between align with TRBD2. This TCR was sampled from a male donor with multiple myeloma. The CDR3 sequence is CASSGLAGDTDTQYF. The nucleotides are TGTGCCAGCAGTGGACTAGCGGGAGACACAGATACGCAGTATTTT.